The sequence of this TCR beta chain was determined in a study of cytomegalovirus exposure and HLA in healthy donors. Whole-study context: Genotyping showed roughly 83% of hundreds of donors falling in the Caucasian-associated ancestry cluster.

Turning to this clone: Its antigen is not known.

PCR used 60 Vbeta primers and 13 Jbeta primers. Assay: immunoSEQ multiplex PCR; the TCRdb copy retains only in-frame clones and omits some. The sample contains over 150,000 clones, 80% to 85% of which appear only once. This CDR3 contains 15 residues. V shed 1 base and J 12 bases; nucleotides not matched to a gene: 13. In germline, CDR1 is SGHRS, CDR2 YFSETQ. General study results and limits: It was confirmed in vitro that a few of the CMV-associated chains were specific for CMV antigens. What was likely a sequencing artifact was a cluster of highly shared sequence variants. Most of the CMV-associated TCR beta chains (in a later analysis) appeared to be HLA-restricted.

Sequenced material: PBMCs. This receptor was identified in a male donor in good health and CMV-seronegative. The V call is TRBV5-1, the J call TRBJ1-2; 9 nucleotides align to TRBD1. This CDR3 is CASSLTPRQGVLDTF. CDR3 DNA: TGCGCCAGCAGCTTGACCCCCCGACAGGGGGTATTGGACACCTTC.